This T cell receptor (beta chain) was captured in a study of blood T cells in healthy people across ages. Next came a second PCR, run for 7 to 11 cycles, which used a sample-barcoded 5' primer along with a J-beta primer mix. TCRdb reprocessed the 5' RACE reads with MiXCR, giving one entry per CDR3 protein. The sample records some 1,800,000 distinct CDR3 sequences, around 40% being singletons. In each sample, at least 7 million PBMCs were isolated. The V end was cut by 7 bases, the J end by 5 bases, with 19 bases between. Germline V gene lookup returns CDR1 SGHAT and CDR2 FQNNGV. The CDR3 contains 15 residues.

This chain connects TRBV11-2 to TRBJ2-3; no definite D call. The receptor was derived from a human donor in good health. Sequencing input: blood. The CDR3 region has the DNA TGTGCCAGCACCGGCCAACTTGGGTTGGAAGATACGCAGTATTTT. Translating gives CASTGQLGLEDTQYF.